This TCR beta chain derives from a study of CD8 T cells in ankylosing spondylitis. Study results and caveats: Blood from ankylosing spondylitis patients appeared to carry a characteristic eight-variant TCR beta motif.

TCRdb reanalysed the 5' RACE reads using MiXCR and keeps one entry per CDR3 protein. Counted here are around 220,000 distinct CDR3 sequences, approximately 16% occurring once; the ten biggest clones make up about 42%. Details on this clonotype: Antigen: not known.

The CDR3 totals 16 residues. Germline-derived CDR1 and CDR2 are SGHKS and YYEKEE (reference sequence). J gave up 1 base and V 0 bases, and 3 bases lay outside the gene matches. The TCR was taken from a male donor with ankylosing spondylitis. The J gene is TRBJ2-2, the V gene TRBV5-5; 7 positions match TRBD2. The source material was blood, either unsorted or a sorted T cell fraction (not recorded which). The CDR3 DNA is TGTGCCAGCAGCTTGGTAGGGAGGGGGAACACCGGGGAGCTGTTTTTT. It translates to CASSLVGRGNTGELFF.